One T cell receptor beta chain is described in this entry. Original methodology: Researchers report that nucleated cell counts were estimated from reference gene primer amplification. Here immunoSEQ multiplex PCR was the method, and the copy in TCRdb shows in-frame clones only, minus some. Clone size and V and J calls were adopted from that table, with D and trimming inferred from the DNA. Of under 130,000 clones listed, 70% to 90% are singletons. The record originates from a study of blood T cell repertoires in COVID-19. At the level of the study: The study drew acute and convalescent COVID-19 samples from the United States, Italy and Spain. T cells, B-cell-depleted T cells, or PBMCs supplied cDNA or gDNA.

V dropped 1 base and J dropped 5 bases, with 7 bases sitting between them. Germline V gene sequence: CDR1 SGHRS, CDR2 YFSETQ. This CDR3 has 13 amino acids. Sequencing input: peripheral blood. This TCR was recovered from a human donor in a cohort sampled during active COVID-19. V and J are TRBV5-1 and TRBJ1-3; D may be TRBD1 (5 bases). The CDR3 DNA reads TGCGCCAGCAGCTTGCAGGGTAGAAACACCATATATTTT. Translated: CASSLQGRNTIYF.